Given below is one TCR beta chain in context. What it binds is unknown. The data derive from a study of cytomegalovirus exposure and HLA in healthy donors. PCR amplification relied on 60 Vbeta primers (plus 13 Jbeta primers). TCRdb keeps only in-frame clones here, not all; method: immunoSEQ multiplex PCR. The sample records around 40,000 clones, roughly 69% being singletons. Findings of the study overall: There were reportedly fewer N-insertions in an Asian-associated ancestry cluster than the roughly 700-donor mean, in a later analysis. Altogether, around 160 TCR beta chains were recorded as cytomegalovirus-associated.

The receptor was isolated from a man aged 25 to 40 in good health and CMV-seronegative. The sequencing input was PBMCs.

The CDR3, as DNA: TGCAGCGTTGAAGGTGGTAGGGGGAGCGGCTACACCTTC. This sequence encodes CSVEGGRGSGYTF. The chain joins TRBV29-1 to TRBJ1-2; D is perhaps TRBD1 (6 bases). Germline CDR1 reads SQVTM; CDR2 reads ANQGSEA. The V end lost 1 base, the J end lost 8 bases, and 14 bases lay between the germline ends. The CDR3 is made up of 13 amino acids.